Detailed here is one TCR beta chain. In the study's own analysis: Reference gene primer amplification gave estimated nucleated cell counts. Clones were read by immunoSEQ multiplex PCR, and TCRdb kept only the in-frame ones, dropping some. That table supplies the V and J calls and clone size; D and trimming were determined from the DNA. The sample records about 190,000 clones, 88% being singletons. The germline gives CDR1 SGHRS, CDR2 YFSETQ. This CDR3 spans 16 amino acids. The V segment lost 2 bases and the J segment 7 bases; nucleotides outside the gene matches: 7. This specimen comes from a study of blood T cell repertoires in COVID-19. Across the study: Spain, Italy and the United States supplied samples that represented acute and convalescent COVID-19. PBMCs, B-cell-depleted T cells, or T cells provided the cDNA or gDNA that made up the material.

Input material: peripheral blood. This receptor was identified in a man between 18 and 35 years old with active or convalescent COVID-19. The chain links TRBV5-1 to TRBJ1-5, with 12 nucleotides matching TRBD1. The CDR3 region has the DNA TGCGCCAGCAGCTTCCCGGGACAGGGGGCTTTGCAGCCCCAGCATTTT. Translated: CASSFPGQGALQPQHF.